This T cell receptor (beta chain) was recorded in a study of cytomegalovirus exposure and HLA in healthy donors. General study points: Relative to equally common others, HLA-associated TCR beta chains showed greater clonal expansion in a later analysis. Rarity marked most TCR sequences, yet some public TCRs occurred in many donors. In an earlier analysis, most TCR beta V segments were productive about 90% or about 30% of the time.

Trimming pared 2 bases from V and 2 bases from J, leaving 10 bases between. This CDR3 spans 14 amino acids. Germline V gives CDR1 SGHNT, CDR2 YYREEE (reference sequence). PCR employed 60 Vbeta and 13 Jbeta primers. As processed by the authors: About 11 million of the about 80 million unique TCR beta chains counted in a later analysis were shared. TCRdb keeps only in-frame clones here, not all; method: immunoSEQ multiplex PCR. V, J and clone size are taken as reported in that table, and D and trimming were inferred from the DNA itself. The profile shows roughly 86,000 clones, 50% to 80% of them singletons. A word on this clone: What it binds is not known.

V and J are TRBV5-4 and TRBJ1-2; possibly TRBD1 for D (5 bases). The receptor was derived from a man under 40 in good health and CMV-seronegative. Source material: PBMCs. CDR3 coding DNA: TGTGCCAGCAGCTTAAGGGGATCCAACTATGGCTACACCTTC. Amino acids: CASSLRGSNYGYTF. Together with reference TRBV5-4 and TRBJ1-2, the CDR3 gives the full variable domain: ETGVTQSPTHLIKTRGQQVTLRCSSQSGHNTVSWYQQALGQGPQFIFQYYREEENGRGNFPPRFSGLQFPNYSSELNVNALELDDSALYLCASSLRGSNYGYTFGSGTRLTVV.